The present TCR beta chain was sequenced within a study of response to subunit inactivated influenza vaccine. Overall study results and limits: The authors proposed limited new T cell recruitment per seasonal influenza vaccination.

CDR3 length: 14 amino acids. The germline V gene encodes CDR1 DFQATT and CDR2 SNEGSKA (reference sequence). V was trimmed by 0 bases and J by 5 bases, leaving 13 bases between them. TCRdb recomputed calls from the RT-PCR reads with MiXCR, one row per CDR3 protein. This table holds about 800,000 distinct CDR3 sequences, approximately 22% found once. This clonotype came up a few times. Its antigen remains unidentified. The sequence came from a man aged 45-60 years who received an inactivated influenza vaccine. The rearrangement uses TRBV20-1 and TRBJ1-2; unclear D gene. Sample: PBMCs from blood, taken around 5 days after vaccination. The CDR3 DNA sequence: TGCAGTGCTAGAGATGGCGGCGGCCTGTATGGCTACACCTTC. Protein sequence: CSARDGGGLYGYTF.